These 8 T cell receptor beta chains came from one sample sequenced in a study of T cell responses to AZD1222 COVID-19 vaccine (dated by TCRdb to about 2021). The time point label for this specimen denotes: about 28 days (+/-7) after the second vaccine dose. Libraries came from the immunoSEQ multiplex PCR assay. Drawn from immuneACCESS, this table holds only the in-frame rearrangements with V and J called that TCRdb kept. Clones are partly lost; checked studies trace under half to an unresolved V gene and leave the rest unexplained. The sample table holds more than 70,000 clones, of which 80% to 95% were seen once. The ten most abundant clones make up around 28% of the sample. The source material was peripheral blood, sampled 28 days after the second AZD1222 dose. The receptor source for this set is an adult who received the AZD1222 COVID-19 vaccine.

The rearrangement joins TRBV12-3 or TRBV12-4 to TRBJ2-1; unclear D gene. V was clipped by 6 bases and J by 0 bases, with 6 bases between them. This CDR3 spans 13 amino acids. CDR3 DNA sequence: TGTGCCAGCAGGGGTGGCTCCTACAATGAGCAGTTCTTC. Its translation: CASRGGSYNEQFF.

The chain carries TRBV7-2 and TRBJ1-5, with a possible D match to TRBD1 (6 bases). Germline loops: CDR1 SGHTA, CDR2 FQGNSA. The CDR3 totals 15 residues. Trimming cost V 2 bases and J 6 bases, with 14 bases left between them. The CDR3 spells CASSLRAGVVQPQHF. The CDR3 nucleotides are TGTGCCAGCAGCTTAAGGGCAGGGGTTGTTCAGCCCCAGCATTTT.

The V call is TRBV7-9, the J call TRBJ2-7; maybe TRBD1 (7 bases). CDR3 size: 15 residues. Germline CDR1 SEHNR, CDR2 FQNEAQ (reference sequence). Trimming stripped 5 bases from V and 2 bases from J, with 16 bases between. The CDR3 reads CASSTQGGPPYEQYF. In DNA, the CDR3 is TGTGCCAGCAGCACTCAGGGGGGCCCCCCCTACGAGCAGTACTTC.

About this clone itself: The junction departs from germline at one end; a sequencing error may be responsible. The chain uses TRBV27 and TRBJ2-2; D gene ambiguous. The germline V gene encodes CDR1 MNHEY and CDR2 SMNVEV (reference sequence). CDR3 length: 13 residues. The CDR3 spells CASSLSNTGELFF. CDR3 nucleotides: TGTGCCAGCAGTTTATCGAATACCGGGGAGCTGTTTTTT.

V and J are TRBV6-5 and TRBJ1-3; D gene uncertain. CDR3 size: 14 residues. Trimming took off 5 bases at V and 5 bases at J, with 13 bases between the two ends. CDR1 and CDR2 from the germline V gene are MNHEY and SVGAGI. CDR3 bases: TGTGCCAGCAGTAGCCGGGCCCTCAGAAACACCATATATTTT. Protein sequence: CASSSRALRNTIYF.

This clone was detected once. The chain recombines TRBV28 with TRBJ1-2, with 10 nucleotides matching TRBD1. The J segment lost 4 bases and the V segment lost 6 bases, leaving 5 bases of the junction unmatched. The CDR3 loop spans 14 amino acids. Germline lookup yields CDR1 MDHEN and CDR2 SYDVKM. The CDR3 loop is CASRPTGGVYGYTF. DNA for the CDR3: TGTGCCAGCAGACCGACAGGGGGCGTCTATGGCTACACCTTC.

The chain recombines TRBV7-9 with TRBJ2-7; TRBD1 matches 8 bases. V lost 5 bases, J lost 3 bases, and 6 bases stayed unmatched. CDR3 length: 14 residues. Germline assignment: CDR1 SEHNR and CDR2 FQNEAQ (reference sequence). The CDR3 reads CASSQIGQGYEQYF. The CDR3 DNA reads TGTGCCAGCAGCCAAATAGGACAGGGCTACGAGCAGTACTTC.

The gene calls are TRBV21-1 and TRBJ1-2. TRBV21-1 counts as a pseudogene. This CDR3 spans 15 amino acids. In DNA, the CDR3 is TGTGCCAGCAGCCTACGGGACCGTCATAACTATGGCTACACCTTC. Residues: CASSLRDRHNYGYTF.